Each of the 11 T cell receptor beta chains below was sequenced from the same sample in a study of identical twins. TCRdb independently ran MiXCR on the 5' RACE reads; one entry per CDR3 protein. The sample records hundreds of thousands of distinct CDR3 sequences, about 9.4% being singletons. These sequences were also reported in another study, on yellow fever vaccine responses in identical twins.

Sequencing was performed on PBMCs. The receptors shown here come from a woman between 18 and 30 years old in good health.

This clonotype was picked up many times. The CDR3 DNA is TGCGCCAGCAGCCAAGATCGGCCCTACGAGCAGTACTTC. It specifies CASSQDRPYEQYF. The rearrangement links TRBV4-3 to TRBJ2-7; the D is unclear. CDR1 and CDR2 (germline): LGHNA, YSLEER. V lost 0 bases and J lost 2, with 5 bases in between. This CDR3 is 13 amino acids long.

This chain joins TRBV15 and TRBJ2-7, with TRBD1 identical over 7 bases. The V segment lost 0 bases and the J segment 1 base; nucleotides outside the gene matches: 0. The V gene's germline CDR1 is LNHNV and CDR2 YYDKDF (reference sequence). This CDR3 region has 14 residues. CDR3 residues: CATSREGQSYEQYF. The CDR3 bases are TGTGCCACCAGCAGAGAGGGACAGTCCTACGAGCAGTACTTC.

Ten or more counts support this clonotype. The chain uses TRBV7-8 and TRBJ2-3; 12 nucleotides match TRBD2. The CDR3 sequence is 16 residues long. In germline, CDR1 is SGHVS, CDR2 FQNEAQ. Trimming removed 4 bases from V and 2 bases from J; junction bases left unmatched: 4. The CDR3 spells CASSSGLAGTTDTQYF. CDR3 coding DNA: TGTGCCAGCAGCTCCGGACTAGCGGGGACCACAGATACGCAGTATTTT.

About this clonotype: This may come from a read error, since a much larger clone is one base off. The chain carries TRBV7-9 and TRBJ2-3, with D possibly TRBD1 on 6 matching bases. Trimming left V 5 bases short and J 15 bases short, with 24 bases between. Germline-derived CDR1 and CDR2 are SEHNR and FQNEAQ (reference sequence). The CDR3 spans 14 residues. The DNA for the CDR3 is TGTGCCAGCAGCAACGGACAGCCCCGAAGCGTGCACTATTTT. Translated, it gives CASSNGQPRSVHYF. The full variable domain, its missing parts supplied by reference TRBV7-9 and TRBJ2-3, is DTGVSQNPRHKITKRGQNVTFRCDPISEHNRLYWYRQTLGQGPEFLTYFQNEAQLEKSRLLSDRFSAERPKGSFSTLEIQRTEQGDSAMYLCASSNGQPRSVHYFGPGTRLTVL.

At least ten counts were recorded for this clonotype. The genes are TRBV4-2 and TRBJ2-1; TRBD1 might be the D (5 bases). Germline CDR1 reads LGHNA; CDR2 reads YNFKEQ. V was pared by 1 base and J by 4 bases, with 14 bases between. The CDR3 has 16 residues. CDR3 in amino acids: CASSQASTVEYNEQFF. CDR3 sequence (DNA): TGTGCCAGCAGCCAAGCCTCGACAGTAGAATACAATGAGCAGTTCTTC.

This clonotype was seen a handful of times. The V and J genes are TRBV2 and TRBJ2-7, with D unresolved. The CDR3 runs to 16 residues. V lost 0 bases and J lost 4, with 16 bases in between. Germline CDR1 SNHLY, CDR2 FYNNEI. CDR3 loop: CASSEAHSDDYYEQYF. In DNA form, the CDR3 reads TGTGCCAGCAGTGAAGCCCACTCGGACGATTATTACGAGCAGTACTTC.

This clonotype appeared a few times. CDR3 sequence: CSAERGDAQGDEQFF. CDR3 nucleotide sequence: TGCAGTGCCGAAAGAGGGGACGCCCAAGGGGATGAGCAGTTCTTC. The genes are TRBV20-1 and TRBJ2-1; D possibly uses TRBD1 or TRBD2 (5 bases each). The CDR3 covers 15 residues. Germline V gene lookup returns CDR1 DFQATT and CDR2 SNEGSKA (reference sequence). V shed 6 bases and J shed 8 bases, with 23 bases lying between them.

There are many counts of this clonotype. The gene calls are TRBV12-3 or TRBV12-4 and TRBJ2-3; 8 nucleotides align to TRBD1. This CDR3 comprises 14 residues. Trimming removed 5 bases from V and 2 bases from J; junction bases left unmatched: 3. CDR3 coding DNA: TGTGCCAGCAGTAGGGACAGGCCCACAGATACGCAGTATTTT. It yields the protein CASSRDRPTDTQYF.

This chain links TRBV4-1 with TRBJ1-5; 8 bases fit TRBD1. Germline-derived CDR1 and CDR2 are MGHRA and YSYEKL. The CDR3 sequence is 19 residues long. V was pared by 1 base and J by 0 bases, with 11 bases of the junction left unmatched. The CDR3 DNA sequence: TGCGCCAGCAGCCAAGTTGTTGCAGGGGGCTTGGATAGCAATCAGCCCCAGCATTTT. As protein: CASSQVVAGGLDSNQPQHF.

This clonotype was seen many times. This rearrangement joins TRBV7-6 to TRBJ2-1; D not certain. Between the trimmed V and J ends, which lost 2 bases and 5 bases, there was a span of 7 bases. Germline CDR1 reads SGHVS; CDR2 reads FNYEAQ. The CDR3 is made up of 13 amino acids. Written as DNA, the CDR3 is TGTGCCAGCAGCTTACGCTGGGACAATGAGCAGTTCTTC. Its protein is CASSLRWDNEQFF.

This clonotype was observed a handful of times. The CDR3 protein is CASGIEGKYEQFF. CDR3 nucleotide sequence: TGTGCCAGCGGGATAGAGGGGAAATATGAGCAGTTCTTC. The gene calls are TRBV3-1 and TRBJ2-1; TRBD1 or TRBD2 may be the D gene (5 bases each). This CDR3 is built from 13 residues. Germline assignment: CDR1 LGHDT and CDR2 YNNKEL (reference sequence). V lost 8 bases to trimming and J lost 8 bases, with 16 bases between them.